Sequencing of this TCR beta chain was carried out in a study of blood T cell repertoires in COVID-19. The overall study: Specimens from acute and convalescent COVID-19 originated in the United States, Italy and Spain. Sample material is recorded as cDNA or gDNA derived from T cells, B-cell-depleted T cells, or PBMCs.

Some clones are missing from TCRdb's copy, which holds only in-frame ones; the method was immunoSEQ multiplex PCR. Of roughly 20,000 clones in the sample, 70% to 90% were seen once. Source material: peripheral blood. This clonotype was obtained from a human donor in a cohort sampled during active COVID-19.

The CDR3 region has the DNA TGTGCCACCAGTGACCCGACTAGTAGGAATGAGCAGTTCTTC. It translates to CATSDPTSRNEQFF. The chain is built from TRBV24-1 and TRBJ2-1; a possible D gene is TRBD2 (6 bases). The CDR3 length is 14 residues. V lost 4 bases to trimming and J lost 7 bases, with 13 bases between them. CDR1 and CDR2 from the germline V gene are KGHDR and SFDVKD.